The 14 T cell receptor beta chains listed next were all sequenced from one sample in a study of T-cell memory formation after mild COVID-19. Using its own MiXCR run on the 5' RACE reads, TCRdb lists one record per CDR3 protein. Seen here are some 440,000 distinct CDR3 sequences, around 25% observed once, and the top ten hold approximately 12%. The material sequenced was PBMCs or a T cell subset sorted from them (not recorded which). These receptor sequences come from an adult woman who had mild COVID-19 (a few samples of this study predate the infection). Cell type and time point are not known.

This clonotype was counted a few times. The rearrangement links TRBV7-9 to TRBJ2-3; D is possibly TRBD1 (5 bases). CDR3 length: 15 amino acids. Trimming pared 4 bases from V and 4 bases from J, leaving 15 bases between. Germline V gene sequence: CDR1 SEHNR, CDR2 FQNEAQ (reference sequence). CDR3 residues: CASSSDTLQADTQYF. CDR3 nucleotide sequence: TGTGCCAGCAGCTCGGACACCCTGCAGGCAGATACGCAGTATTTT.

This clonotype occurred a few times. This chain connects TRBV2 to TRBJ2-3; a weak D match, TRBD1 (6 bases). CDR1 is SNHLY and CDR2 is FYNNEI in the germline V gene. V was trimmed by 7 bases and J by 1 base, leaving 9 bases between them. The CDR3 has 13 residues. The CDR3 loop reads CASMDRGTDTQYF. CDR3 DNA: TGTGCCAGCATGGACAGAGGCACAGATACGCAGTATTTT.

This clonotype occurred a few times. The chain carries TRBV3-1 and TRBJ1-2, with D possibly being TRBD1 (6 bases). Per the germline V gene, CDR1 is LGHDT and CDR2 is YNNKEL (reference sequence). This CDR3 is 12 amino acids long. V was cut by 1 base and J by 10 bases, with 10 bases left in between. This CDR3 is CASSQVPGVYTF. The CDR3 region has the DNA TGTGCCAGCAGCCAAGTTCCAGGGGTCTACACCTTC.

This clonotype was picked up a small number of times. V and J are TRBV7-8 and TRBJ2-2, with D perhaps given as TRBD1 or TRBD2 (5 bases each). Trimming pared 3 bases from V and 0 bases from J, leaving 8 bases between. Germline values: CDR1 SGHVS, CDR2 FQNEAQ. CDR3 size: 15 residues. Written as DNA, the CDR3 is TGTGCCAGCAGCTTGGGACGGACGAACACCGGGGAGCTGTTTTTT. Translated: CASSLGRTNTGELFF.

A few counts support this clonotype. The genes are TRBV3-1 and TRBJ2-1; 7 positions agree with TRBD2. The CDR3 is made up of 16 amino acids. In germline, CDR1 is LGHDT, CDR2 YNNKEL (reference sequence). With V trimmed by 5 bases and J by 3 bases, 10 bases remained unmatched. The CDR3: CASSVTGTMNYNEQFF. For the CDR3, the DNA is TGTGCCAGCAGCGTGACCGGGACTATGAACTACAATGAGCAGTTCTTC.

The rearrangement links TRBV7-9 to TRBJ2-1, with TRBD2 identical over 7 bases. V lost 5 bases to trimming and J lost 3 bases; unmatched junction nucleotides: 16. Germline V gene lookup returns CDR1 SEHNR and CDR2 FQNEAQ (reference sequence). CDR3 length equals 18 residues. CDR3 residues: CASSPPVGSGALYNEQFF. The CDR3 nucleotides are TGTGCCAGCAGCCCCCCCGTTGGAAGCGGGGCCCTCTACAATGAGCAGTTCTTC.

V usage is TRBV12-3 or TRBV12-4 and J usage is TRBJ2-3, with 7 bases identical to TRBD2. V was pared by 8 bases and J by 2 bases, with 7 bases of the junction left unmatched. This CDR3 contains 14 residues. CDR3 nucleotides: TGTGCCAGCGGCTGGAGCGGGAACACAGATACGCAGTATTTT. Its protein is CASGWSGNTDTQYF.

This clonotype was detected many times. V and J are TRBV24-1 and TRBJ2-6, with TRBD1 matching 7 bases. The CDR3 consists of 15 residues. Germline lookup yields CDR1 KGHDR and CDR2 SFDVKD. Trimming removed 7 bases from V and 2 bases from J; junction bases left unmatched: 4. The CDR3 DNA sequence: TGTGCCACCAGCCCCGACAGGGCTGGGGCCAACGTCCTGACTTTC. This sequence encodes CATSPDRAGANVLTF.

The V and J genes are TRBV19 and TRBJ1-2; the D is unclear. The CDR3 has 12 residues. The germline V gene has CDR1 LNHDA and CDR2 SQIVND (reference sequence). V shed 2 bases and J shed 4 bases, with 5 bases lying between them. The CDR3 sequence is CASSINSYGYTF. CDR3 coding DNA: TGTGCCAGTAGTATAAATTCCTATGGCTACACCTTC.

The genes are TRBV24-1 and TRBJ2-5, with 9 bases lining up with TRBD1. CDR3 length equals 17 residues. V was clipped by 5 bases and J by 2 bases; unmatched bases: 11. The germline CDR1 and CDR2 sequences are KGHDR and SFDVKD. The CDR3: CATSGGRSGTGQETQYF. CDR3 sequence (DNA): TGTGCCACCAGTGGCGGAAGGTCAGGGACAGGGCAAGAGACCCAGTACTTC.

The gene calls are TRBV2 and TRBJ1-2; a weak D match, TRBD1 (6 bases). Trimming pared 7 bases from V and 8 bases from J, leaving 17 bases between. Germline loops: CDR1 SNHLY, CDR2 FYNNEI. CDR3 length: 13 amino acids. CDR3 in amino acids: CASKSTGGGGYTF. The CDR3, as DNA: TGTGCCAGCAAATCGACAGGAGGAGGGGGCTACACCTTC. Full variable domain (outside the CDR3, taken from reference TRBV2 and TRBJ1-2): EPEVTQTPSHQVTQMGQEVILRCVPISNHLYFYWYRQILGQKVEFLVSFYNNEISEKSEIFDDQFSVERPDGSNFTLKIRSTKLEDSAMYFCASKSTGGGGYTFGSGTRLTVV.

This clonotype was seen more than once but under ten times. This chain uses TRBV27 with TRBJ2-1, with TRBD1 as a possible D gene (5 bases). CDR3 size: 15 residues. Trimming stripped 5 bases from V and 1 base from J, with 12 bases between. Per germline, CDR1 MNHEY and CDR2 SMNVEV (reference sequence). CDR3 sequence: CASSPYRGSYNEQFF. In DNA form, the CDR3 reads TGTGCCAGCAGTCCCTATAGGGGATCCTACAATGAGCAGTTCTTC.

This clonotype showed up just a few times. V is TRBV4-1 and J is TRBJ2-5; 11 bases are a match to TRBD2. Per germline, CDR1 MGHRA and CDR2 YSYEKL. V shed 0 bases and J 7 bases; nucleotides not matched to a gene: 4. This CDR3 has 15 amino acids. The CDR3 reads CASSQDRLAGTTQYF. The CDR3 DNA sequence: TGCGCCAGCAGCCAAGATAGACTAGCGGGGACGACCCAGTACTTC.

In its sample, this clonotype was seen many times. The CDR3 DNA reads as TGTGCCAGCAGTTTCTCCGGGACAGGGTTCTACGAGCAGTACTTC. Translating it yields CASSFSGTGFYEQYF. V gene TRBV7-2 combines with J gene TRBJ2-7; 9 positions match TRBD1. V was pared by 6 bases and J by 3 bases, with 9 bases of the junction left unmatched. The CDR3 runs 15 residues. Germline assignment: CDR1 SGHTA and CDR2 FQGNSA.